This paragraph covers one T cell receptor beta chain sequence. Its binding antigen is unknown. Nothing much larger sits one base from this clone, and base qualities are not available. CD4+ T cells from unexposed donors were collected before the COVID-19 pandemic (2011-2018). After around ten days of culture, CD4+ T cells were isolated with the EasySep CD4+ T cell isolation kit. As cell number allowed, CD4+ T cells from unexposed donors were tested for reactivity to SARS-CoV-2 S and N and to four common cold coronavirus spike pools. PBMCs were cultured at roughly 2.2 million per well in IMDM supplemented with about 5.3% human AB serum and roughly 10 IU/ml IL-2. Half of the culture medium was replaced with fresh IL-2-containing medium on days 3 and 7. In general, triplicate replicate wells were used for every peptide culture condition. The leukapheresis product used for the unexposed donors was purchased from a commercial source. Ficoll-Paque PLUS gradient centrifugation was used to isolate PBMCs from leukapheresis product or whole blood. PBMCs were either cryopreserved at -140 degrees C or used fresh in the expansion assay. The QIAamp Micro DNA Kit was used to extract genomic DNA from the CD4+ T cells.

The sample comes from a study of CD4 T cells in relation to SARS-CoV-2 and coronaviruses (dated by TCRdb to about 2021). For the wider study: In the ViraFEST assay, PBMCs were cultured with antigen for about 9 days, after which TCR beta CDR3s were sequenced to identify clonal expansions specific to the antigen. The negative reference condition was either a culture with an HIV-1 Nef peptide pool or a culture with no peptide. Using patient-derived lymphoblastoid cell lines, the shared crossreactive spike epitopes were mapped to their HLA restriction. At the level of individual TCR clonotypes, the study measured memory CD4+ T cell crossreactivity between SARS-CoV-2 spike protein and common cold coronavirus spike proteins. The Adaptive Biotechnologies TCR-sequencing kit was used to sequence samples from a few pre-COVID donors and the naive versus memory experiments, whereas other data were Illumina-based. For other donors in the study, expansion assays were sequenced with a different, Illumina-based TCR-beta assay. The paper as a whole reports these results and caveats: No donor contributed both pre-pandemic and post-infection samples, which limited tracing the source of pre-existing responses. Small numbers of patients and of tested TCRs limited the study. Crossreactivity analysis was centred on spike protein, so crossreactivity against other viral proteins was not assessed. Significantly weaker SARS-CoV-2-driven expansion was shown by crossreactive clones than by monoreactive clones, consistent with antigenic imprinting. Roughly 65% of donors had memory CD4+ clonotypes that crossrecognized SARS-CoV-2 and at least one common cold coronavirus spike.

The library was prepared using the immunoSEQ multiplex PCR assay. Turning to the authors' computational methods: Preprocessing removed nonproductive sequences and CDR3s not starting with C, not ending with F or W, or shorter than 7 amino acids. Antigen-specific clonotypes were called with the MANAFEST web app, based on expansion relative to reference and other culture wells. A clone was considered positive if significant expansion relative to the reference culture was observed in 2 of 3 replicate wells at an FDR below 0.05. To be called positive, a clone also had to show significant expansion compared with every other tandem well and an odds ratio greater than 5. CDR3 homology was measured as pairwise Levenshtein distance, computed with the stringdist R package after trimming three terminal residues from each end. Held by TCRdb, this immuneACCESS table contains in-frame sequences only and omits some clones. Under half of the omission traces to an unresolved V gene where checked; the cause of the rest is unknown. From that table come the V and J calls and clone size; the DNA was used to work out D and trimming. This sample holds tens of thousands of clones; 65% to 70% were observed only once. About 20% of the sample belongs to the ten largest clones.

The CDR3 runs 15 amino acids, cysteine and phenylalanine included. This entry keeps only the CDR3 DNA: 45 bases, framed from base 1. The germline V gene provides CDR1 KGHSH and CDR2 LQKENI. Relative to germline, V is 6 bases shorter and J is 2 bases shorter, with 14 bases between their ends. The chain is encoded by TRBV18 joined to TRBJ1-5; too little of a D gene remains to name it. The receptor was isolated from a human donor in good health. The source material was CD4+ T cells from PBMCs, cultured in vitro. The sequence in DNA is TGTGCCAGCTCGTCCCTGGGAGATGGCAATCAGCCCCAGCATTTT. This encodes CASSSLGDGNQPQHF.